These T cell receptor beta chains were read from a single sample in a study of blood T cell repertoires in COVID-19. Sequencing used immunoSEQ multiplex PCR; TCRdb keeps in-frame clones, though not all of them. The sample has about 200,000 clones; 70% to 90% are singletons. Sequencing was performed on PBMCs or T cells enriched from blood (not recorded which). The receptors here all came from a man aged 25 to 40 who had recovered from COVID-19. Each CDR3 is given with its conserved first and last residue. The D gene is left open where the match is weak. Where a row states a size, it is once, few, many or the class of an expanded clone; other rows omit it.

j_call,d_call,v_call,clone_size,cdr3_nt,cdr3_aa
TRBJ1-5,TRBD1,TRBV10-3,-,TGTGCCATCAGTGAATTCCCCGGACAGGGGAGTCAGCCCCAGCATTTT,CAISEFPGQGSQPQHF
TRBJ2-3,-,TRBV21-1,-,TGTGCCAGCAGCGAACTAGCGGGAGGCACAGATACGCAGTATTTT,CASSELAGGTDTQYF
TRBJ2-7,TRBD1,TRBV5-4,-,TGTGCCAGCAGCCCCTTACAGGGGTCCTACGAGCAGTACTTC,CASSPLQGSYEQYF
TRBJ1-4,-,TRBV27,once,TGTGCCAGCAGTTTATGGGTGGCAGGGGTGGAAAAACTGTTTTTT,CASSLWVAGVEKLFF
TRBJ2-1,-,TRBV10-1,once,TGCGCCAGCAACGCGGAAAACAATGAGCAGTTCTTC,CASNAENNEQFF
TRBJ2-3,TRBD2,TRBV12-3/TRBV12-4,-,TGTGCCAGCAGTCCGGGACTAGAAGTTACGCAGTATTTT,CASSPGLEVTQYF
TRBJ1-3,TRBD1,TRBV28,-,TGTGCCAGCAGTTCGGGTCAGGGGGCTTATGGAAACACCATATATTTT,CASSSGQGAYGNTIYF
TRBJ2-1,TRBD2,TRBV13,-,TGTGCCAGCAGCATCCTTAGCGGGGGACACAATGAGCAGTTCTTC,CASSILSGGHNEQFF
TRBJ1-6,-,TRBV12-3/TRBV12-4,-,TGTGCCAGCAGTTCCAGCGCGGAGTCACCCCTCCACTTT,CASSSSAESPLHF
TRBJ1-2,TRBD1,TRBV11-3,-,TGTGCCAGCAGCTCCGGACAGGGATACGGCTACACCTTC,CASSSGQGYGYTF
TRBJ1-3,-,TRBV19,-,TGTGCCAGTACCAGGTCACCGGGAAACACCATATATTTT,CASTRSPGNTIYF
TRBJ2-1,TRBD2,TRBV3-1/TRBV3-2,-,TGTGCCAGCAGCCCCCGGGTCATTGGACAGGTCCGGACTAGCGGGAGCTATGAGCAGTTCTTC,CASSPRVIGQVRTSGSYEQFF
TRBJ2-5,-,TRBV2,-,TGTGCCAGCAGTGGGGGACAATCGACCGGGACCCAGTACTTC,CASSGGQSTGTQYF
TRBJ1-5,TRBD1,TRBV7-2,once,TGTGCCAGCAGGCCCGGGACAGGGGGCAATCAGCCCCAGCATTTT,CASRPGTGGNQPQHF
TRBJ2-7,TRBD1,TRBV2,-,TGTGCCAGCAGTGAATCGGGACAGGCCTCCTACGAGCAGTACTTC,CASSESGQASYEQYF
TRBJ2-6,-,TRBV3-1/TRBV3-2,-,TGTGCCACCAAACGGGGCTCTGGGGCCAACGTCCTGACTTTC,CATKRGSGANVLTF
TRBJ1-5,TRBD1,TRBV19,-,TGTGCCACAAACGACAGGGAGGTAAGGAGCAATCAGCCCCAGCATTTT,CATNDREVRSNQPQHF